This T cell receptor beta chain was observed in a study of cytomegalovirus exposure and HLA in healthy donors. Looking at the study overall: Early released data comprised 80 million to 90 million unique TCRs from HLA-typed donors. Genetic ancestry analysis placed approximately 80% of the 300 to 500 donors that were genotyped in the Caucasian-associated cluster.

PCR was performed using 60 Vbeta and 13 Jbeta primers. Assay used: immunoSEQ multiplex PCR; TCRdb lists only in-frame clones, some missing. The table shows around 30,000 clones, with approximately 87% occurring only once. The TCR originated in a boy between 10 and 17 years old in good health and CMV-seronegative. Sequences were obtained from PBMCs.

CDR3 DNA: TGTGCCAGCAGTTTCTTTAGCGGTCGTCATCTATACGAGCAGTACTTC. This translates into CASSFFSGRHLYEQYF. This chain joins TRBV28 and TRBJ2-7, with D possibly being TRBD2 (6 bases). Germline CDR1 MDHEN, CDR2 SYDVKM. Trimming shortened V by 3 bases and J by 4 bases, and 19 bases separated the two germline ends. This CDR3 is built from 16 residues.